Each of the 8 T cell receptor beta chains below was sequenced from the same sample in a study of cytomegalovirus exposure and HLA in healthy donors. The repertoire was sequenced with immunoSEQ multiplex PCR; TCRdb's copy has only in-frame clones and lacks some. The sample shows about 98,000 clones, roughly 85% of them seen only once. Specimen: PBMCs. Receptors originate from a woman under 40 in good health and CMV-seronegative.

The genes are TRBV5-8 and TRBJ2-7; D is uncertain. From germline, CDR1 is SGHTS and CDR2 YDEGEE. The CDR3 extends over 13 amino acids. Trimming removed 2 bases from V and 2 bases from J, with 8 bases in between. Here the CDR3 DNA reads TGTGCCAGCAGCTTCAGCGCTACCTACGAGCAGTACTTC. Protein: CASSFSATYEQYF.

This sequence joins TRBV25-1 and TRBJ1-5, with TRBD1 identical over 10 bases. Trimming removed 6 bases from V and 4 bases from J; junction bases left unmatched: 3. This CDR3 contains 14 residues. Germline V gene lookup returns CDR1 MGHDK and CDR2 SYGVNS. The CDR3 DNA follows: TGTGCCAGCAGGGGACAGGGGATAAATCAGCCCCAGCATTTT. Translated: CASRGQGINQPQHF.

The chain carries TRBV29-1 and TRBJ2-3; 11 bases line up with TRBD2. Per germline, CDR1 SQVTM and CDR2 ANQGSEA. V was clipped by 3 bases and J by 5 bases; unmatched bases: 4. There are 14 residues in the CDR3. CDR3 nucleotide sequence: TGCAGCGTTGAGGTAGCGGGGGGGCAAGATACGCAGTATTTT. Its protein product is CSVEVAGGQDTQYF.

J is TRBJ2-7 and V is TRBV28, with D hard to call. CDR3 size: 13 residues. Germline CDR1 MDHEN, CDR2 SYDVKM. The ends were cut back, 7 bases at V and 5 bases at J, with 15 bases in the middle. CDR3 loop: CASTPELWNEQYF. CDR3 coding DNA: TGTGCCAGCACCCCCGAACTATGGAACGAGCAGTACTTC.

The chain employs TRBV7-6 and TRBJ2-1, with TRBD2 matching 13 bases. Looked up from germline, CDR1 is SGHVS and CDR2 is FNYEAQ. V gave up 5 bases and J gave up 9 bases; unmatched junction bases: 10. The CDR3 is made up of 16 amino acids. The CDR3 is CASSQGLAGERGEQFF. In DNA form, the CDR3 reads TGTGCCAGCAGCCAAGGACTAGCGGGAGAACGCGGTGAGCAGTTCTTC.

In regard to this clone: At the DNA level, this CDR3 is encoded by other sequences in the same sample as well. The chain couples TRBV6-5 to TRBJ2-7; unclear D gene. V was cut by 2 bases and J by 3 bases, with 5 bases left in between. The CDR3 sequence is 12 residues long. The V gene's germline CDR1 is MNHEY and CDR2 SVGAGI. The CDR3 loop is CASSYRGYEQYF. In DNA, the CDR3 is TGTGCCAGCAGTTACAGAGGCTACGAGCAGTACTTC.

V usage is TRBV11-2 and J usage is TRBJ2-2, with TRBD1 as a possible D gene (6 bases). Trimming took off 3 bases at V and 6 bases at J, with 14 bases between the two ends. Germline values: CDR1 SGHAT, CDR2 FQNNGV. The CDR3 consists of 15 residues. The CDR3 protein is CASSLTGGTAGELFF. Here the CDR3 DNA reads TGTGCCAGCAGCTTGACAGGTGGGACGGCCGGGGAGCTGTTTTTT.

V gene TRBV9 combines with J gene TRBJ2-5, with 8 bases aligning to TRBD2. The germline V gene has CDR1 SGDLS and CDR2 YYNGEE. The CDR3 covers 14 residues. V lost 4 bases, J lost 5 bases, and 7 bases stayed unmatched. CDR3 in amino acids: CASSPSGGAETQYF. DNA of the CDR3: TGTGCCAGCAGCCCCTCCGGGGGGGCGGAGACCCAGTACTTC.